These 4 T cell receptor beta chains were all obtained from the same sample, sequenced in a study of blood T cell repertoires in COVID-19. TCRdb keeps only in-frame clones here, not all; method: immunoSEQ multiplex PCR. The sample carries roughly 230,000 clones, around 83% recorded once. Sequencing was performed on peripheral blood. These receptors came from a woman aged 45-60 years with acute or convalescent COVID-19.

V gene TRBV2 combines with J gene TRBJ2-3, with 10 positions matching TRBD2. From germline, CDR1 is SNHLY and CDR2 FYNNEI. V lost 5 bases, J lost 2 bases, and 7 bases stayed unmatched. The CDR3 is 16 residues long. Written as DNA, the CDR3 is TGTGCCAGCAGTTTCCCAACTAGCGGGGACACAGATACGCAGTATTTT. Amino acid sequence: CASSFPTSGDTDTQYF.

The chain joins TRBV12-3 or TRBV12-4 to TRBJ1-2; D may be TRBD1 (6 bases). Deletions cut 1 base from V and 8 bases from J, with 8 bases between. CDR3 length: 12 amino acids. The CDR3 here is CASSLGGGGYTF. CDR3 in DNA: TGTGCCAGCAGTTTAGGAGGGGGAGGCTACACCTTC.

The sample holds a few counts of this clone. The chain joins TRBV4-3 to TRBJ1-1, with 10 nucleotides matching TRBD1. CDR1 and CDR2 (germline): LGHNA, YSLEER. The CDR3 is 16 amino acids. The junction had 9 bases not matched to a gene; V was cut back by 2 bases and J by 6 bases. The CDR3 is CASSQPGAGQGSEAFF. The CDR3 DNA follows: TGCGCCAGCAGCCAACCCGGTGCGGGACAGGGGTCTGAAGCTTTCTTT.

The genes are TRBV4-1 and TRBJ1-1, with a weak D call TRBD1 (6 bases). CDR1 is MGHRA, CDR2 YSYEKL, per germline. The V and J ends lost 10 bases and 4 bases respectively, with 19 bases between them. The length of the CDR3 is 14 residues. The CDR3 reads CATKFGGAGTEAFF. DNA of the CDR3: TGCGCCACCAAGTTTGGGGGGGCGGGCACTGAAGCTTTCTTT.